This paragraph covers one T cell receptor beta chain sequence. The target antigen is unknown. V shed 3 bases and J 5 bases; nucleotides not matched to a gene: 8. Germline V CDR1 and CDR2: MDHEN, SYDVKM. The CDR3 has 16 residues. This entry belongs to a study of monozygotic twins with cystic fibrosis. Findings and caveats of the study: Low clonality (median roughly 0.0087) suggested a mostly naive repertoire. Nucleotide-identical clonotype sharing was significantly higher within monozygotic CF twin pairs than between unrelated CF individuals.

Sequencing was performed with immunoSEQ multiplex PCR; in TCRdb, only in-frame clones are kept and a portion is missing. The sample has around 27,000 clones; 95% to 97% are singletons. The sequence came from a girl aged 2 to 10 with cystic fibrosis. V and J are TRBV28 and TRBJ2-7, with 12 positions matching TRBD2. Sequencing input: blood. The CDR3 nucleotides read TGTGCCAGCAGTTTCAGTCCGAGACTAGCGGGAGACGAGCAGTACTTC. Protein sequence: CASSFSPRLAGDEQYF.